This T cell receptor (beta chain) was documented in a study of beta chain features in type 1 diabetes. General study results and limits: Among all four CD4+ subsets, Type 1 diabetes patients had TCRB CDR3s that were moderately but significantly shorter. Across patients, naive, central memory and Treg TCRB repertoires exhibited apparently greater similarity than was observed across healthy donors. Possibly, sequencing cDNA over-represented cells that had high TCR expression levels.

One heparinised draw of blood, averaging around 120 mL, came from each donor. Researchers reported sorting CD4+ naive, central memory, regulatory and stem cell-like memory cells via CD45RO/CCR7/CD25/CD127/CD95/CD27. This clone was observed a handful of times. Its antigen is currently unknown. CDR1 and CDR2 (germline): MNHEY, SMNVEV (reference sequence). This CDR3 has 15 residues. Trimming took 5 bases from V and 8 from J; bases not matched to a gene: 12. Since all of the isolated RNA was reverse transcribed, expressed TCRB transcripts were what got sequenced. TCRdb's table, derived via immunoSEQ multiplex PCR, lists solely in-frame clones and lacks some. In the table there are roughly 700,000 clones, around 15% of which are singletons.

J is TRBJ2-1 and V is TRBV27; 7 positions agree with TRBD1. Sample: naive CD4+ T cells from blood. This sequence originates from a young man with type 1 diabetes. The CDR3 loop reads CASSLTRGRVDEQFF. The CDR3 nucleotides read TGTGCCAGCAGTCTAACGAGGGGGCGCGTGGATGAGCAGTTCTTC.